This T cell receptor (beta chain) was obtained from a study of yellow fever vaccine responses in identical twins (dated by TCRdb to 2016 to 2019). Looking at the study overall: The study precisely tracked vaccine-responding T cell clones in identical twins.

V is cut back by 4 bases and J by 8 bases, with 17 bases in the junction unmatched. From the cysteine through the phenylalanine, the CDR3 covers 17 amino acids. Only CDR3 DNA is held: 51 bases, read in frame from base 1. In the germline V gene, CDR1 corresponds to MNHEY and CDR2 to SVGAGI. What the work shows at the level of the full study, not this receptor alone: The T cell response to vaccination in identical twins was reported by the authors to appear partly convergent and partly personalized.

The method was RT-PCR. Reads for this sample came from an Illumina HiSeq 2500. TCRdb passed the public sequencing reads through fastp at Q25 and MiXCR, retaining productive beta sequences. Every entry covers one CDR3 protein and lists the most common genes and DNA from its rows. The sample table holds under 5,000 distinct CDR3 sequences, of which approximately 84% were seen once. 2.6% of the sample belongs to the ten largest clones. As concerns this clonotype: The antigen it binds to is not known. No per-base quality is available; no much larger clone lies one base away.

This receptor was taken from a woman in her late teens or twenties who received the yellow fever vaccine. Donor details come from another sample of the same person, matched by shared clones. The starting material was T cells from blood (PBMCs), unsorted or a sorted subset (not recorded which), obtained before or after yellow fever vaccination (not recorded which). Recombination joined TRBV6-5 with TRBJ2-1, and 7 junction bases match TRBD2. The CDR3 here reads CASSSLSRGGPRDEQFF. In nucleotide form, the sequence is TGTGCCAGCAGTTCCCTCTCCCGGGGAGGGCCCCGAGATGAGCAGTTCTTC.